Detailed here is one T cell receptor beta chain. Its antigen is unknown. Germline V gene data show CDR1 as SGHRS and CDR2 as YFSETQ. The CDR3 contains 16 residues. The V end was cut by 4 bases, the J end by 8 bases, with 24 bases between. These data originate in a study of cytomegalovirus exposure and HLA in healthy donors. Points from the study as a whole: Presence/absence analyses assumed roughly uniform sequencing depth across donors. Clonal expansion, a later analysis showed, was greater in HLA-associated TCR beta chains than in equally common others. A link between a missense DCLRE1C variant and TCR beta V- and J-gene trimming emerged from a later analysis.

Healthy bone marrow donors made up the donor group. Use of 60 Vbeta and 13 Jbeta primers characterized the PCR. Clones were read by immunoSEQ multiplex PCR, and TCRdb kept only the in-frame ones, dropping some. Of under 200,000 clones listed, around 68% are singletons. The origin of this receptor is a man in his fifties or sixties in good health and CMV-seronegative. The sequenced material came from PBMCs. V gene TRBV5-1 combines with J gene TRBJ1-2; possibly TRBD1 for D (6 bases). CDR3 sequence reads: CASSASYTGSERGYTF. As DNA, the CDR3 is TGCGCCAGCAGCGCCTCTTATACAGGGTCGGAGAGGGGCTACACCTTC. The whole variable domain, filled in from reference TRBV5-1 and TRBJ1-2, reads KAGVTQTPRYLIKTRGQQVTLSCSPISGHRSVSWYQQTPGQGLQFLFEYFSETQRNKGNFPGRFSGRQFSNSRSEMNVSTLELGDSALYLCASSASYTGSERGYTFGSGTRLTVV.